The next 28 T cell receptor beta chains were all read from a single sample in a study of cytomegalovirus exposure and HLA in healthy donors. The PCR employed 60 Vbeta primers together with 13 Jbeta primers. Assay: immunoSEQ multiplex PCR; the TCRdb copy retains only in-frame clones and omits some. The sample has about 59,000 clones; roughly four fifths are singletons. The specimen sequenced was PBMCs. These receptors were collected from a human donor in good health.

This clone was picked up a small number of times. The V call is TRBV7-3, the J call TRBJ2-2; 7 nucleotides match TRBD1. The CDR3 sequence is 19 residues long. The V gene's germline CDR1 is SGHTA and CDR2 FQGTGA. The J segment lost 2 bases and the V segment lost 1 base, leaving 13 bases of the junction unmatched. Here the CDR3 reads CASSLKWALGQTNTGELFF. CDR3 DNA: TGTGCCAGCAGCTTAAAATGGGCGTTGGGACAGACTAACACCGGGGAGCTGTTTTTT.

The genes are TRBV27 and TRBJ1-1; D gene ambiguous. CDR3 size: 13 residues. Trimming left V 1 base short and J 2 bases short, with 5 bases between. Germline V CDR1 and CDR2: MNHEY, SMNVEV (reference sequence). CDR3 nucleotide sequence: TGTGCCAGCAGTTTATTAGAAAACACTGAAGCTTTCTTT. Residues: CASSLLENTEAFF.

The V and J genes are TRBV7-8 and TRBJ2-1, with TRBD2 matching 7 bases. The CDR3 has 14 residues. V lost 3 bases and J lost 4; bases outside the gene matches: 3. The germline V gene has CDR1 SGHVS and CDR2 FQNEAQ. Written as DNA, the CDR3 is TGTGCCAGCAGCTTGGCTAGCGGTTACAATGAGCAGTTCTTC. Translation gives CASSLASGYNEQFF.

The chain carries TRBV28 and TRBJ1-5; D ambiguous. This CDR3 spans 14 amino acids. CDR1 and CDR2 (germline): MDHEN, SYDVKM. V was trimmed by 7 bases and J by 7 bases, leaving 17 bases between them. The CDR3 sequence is CASTGPTSGQPQHF. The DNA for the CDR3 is TGTGCCAGCACCGGGCCTACTTCGGGACAGCCCCAGCATTTT.

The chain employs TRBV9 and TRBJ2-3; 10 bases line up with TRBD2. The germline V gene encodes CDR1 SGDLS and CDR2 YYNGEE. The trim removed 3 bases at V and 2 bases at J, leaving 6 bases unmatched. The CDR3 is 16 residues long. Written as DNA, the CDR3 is TGTGCCAGCAGCGCACCACTAGCGGGAATCACAGATACGCAGTATTTT. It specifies CASSAPLAGITDTQYF.

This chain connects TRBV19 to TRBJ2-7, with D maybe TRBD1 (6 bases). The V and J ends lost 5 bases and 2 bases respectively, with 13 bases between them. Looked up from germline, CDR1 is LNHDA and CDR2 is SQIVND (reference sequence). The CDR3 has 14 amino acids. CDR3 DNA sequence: TGTGCCAGTAGTTCACAGGGCAGCACCTACGAGCAGTACTTC. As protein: CASSSQGSTYEQYF.

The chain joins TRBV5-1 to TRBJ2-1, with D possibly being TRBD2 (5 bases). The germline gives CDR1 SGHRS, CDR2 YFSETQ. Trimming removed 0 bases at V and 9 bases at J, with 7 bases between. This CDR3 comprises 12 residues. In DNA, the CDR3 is TGCGCCAGCAGCTTGGCGGGGATTGAGCAGTTCTTC. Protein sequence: CASSLAGIEQFF.

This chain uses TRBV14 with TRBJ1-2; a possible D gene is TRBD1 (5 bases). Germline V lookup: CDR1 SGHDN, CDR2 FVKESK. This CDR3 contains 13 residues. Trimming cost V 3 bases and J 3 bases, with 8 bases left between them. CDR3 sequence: CASSHGRDYGYTF. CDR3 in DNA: TGTGCCAGCAGCCATGGCAGGGACTATGGCTACACCTTC.

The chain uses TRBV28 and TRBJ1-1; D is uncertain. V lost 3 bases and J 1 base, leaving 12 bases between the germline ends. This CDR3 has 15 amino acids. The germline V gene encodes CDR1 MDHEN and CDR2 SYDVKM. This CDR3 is CASSLVFPGNTEAFF. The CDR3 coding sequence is TGTGCCAGCAGTTTGGTCTTCCCGGGGAACACTGAAGCTTTCTTT.

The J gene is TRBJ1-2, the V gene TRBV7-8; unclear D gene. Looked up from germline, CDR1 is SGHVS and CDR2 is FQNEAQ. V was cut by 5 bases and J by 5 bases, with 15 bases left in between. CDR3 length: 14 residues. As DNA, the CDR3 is TGTGCCAGCAGCCCCTACACAGACCTGTATGGCTACACCTTC. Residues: CASSPYTDLYGYTF.

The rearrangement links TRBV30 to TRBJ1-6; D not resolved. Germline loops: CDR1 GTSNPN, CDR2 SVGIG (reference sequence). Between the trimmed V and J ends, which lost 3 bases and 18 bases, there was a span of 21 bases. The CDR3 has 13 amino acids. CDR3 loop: CAWSPHSRGSPHF. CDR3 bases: TGTGCCTGGAGCCCTCATAGTAGAGGGTCCCCCCACTTT. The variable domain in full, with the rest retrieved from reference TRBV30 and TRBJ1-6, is SQTIHQWPATLVQPVGSPLSLECTVEGTSNPNLYWYRQAAGRGLQLLFYSVGIGQISSEVPQNLSASRPQDRQFILSSKKLLLSDSGFYLCAWSPHSRGSPHFGNGTRLTVT.

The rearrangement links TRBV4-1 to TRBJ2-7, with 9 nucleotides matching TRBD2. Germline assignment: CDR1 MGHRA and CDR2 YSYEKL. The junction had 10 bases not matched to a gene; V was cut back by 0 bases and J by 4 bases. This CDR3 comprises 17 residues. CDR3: CASSQDWGSGSRYEQYF. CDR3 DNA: TGCGCCAGCAGCCAAGATTGGGGTAGCGGGAGTCGGTACGAGCAGTACTTC.

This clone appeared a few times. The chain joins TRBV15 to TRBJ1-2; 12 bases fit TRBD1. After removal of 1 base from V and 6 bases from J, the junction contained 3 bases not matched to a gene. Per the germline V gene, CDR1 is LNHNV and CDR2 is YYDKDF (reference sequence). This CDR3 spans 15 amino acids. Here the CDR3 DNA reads TGTGCCACCAGCAGAGCCGGGACAGGGGGCGATGGCTACACCTTC. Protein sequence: CATSRAGTGGDGYTF.

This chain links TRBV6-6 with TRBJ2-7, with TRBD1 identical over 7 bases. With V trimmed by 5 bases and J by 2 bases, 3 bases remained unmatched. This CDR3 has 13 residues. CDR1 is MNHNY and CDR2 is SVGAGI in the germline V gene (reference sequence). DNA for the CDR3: TGTGCCAGCAGTCCAGGGGGTACCTACGAGCAGTACTTC. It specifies CASSPGGTYEQYF.

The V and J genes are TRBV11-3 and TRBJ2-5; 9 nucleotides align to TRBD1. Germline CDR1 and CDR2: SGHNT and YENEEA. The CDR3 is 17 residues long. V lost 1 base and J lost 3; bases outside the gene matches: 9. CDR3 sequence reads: CASSLVATRTGEETQYF. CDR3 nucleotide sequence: TGTGCCAGCAGCTTAGTAGCAACCCGGACAGGGGAAGAGACCCAGTACTTC.

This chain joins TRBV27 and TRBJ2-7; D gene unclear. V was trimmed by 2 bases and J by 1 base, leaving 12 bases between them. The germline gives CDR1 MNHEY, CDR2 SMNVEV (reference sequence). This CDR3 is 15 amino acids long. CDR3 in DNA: TGTGCCAGCAGTTTAATACCTTCCGGTTCCTACGAGCAGTACTTC. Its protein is CASSLIPSGSYEQYF.

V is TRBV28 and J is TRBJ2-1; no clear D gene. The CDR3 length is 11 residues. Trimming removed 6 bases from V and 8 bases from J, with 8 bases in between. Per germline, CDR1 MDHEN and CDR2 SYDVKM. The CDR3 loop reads CASREFHEQFF. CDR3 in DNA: TGTGCCAGCAGGGAGTTCCATGAGCAGTTCTTC.

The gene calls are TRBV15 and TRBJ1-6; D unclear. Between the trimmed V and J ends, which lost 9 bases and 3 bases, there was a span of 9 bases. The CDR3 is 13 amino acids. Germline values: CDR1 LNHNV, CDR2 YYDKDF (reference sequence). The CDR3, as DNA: TGTGCCACTGTACAGAACTATAATTCACCCCTCCACTTT. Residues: CATVQNYNSPLHF.

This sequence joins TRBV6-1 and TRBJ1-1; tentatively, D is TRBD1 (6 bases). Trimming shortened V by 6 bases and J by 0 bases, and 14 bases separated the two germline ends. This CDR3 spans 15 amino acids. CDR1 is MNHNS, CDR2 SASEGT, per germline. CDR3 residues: CASRTQTGLNTEAFF. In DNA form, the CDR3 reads TGTGCCAGCAGGACACAGACAGGATTGAACACTGAAGCTTTCTTT.

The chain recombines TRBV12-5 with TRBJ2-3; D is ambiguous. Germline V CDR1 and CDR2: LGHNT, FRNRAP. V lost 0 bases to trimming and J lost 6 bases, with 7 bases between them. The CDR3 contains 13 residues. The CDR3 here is CASGLVGADTQYF. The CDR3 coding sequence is TGTGCTAGTGGTTTGGTCGGTGCGGATACGCAGTATTTT.

CDR3 protein: CASSSARGYTEAFF. CDR3 DNA sequence: TGCGCCAGCAGCTCCGCCCGGGGGTACACTGAAGCTTTCTTT. The chain employs TRBV5-1 and TRBJ1-1, with D possibly matching TRBD1 (5 bases). In germline, CDR1 is SGHRS, CDR2 YFSETQ. Trimming left V 3 bases short and J 3 bases short, with 12 bases between. The CDR3 is 14 amino acids. The variable domain in full, with the rest retrieved from reference TRBV5-1 and TRBJ1-1, is KAGVTQTPRYLIKTRGQQVTLSCSPISGHRSVSWYQQTPGQGLQFLFEYFSETQRNKGNFPGRFSGRQFSNSRSEMNVSTLELGDSALYLCASSSARGYTEAFFGQGTRLTVV.

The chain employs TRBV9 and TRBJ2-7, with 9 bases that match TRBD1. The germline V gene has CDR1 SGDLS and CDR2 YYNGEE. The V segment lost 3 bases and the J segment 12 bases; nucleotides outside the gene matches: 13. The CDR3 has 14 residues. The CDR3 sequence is CASSAGQGQETRYF. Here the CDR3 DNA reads TGTGCCAGCAGCGCGGGACAGGGCCAAGAGACCCGGTACTTC.

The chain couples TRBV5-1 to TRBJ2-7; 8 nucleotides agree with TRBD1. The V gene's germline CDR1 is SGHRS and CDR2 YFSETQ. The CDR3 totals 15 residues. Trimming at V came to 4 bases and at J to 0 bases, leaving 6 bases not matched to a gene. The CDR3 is CASSTDRVSSYEQYF. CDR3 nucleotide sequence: TGCGCCAGCAGCACGGACAGGGTGAGCTCCTACGAGCAGTACTTC.

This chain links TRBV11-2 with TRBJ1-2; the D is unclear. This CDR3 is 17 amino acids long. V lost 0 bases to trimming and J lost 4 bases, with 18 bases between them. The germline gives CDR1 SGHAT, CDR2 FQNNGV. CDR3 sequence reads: CASSLDRSYGAAYGYTF. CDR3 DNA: TGTGCCAGCAGCTTAGATCGGTCGTATGGAGCAGCCTATGGCTACACCTTC.

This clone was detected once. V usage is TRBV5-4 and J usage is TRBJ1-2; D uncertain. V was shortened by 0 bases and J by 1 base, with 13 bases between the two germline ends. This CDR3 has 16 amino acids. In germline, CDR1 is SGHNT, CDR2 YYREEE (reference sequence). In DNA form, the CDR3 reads TGTGCCAGCAGCTTGGAAGGCAGGAGGAGTAACTATGGCTACACCTTC. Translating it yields CASSLEGRRSNYGYTF.

DNA of the CDR3: TGTGCCATCAGTGAGTACGGGGGTGAGCAGTTCTTC. Translation gives CAISEYGGEQFF. This chain connects TRBV10-3 to TRBJ2-1; perhaps TRBD2 as D (6 bases). Germline CDR1 reads ENHRY; CDR2 reads SYGVKD. With 1 base removed from V and 9 bases from J, the gap between germline ends came to 7 bases. The CDR3 has 12 residues.

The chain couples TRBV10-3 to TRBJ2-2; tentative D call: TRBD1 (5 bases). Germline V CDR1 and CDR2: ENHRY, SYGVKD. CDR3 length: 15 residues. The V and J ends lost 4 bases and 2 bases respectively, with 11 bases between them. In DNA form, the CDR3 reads TGTGCCATCAGTGTGGCGCAGGGAAACACCGGGGAGCTGTTTTTT. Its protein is CAISVAQGNTGELFF.

The CDR3 sequence is CASTSPTRTYEQYF. CDR3 bases: TGTGCCAGCACCTCACCGACTAGGACCTACGAGCAGTACTTC. The chain employs TRBV28 and TRBJ2-7, with a tentative D call TRBD2 (6 bases). The V gene lost 7 bases and the J gene lost 2 bases, with 15 bases spanning the gap. The CDR3 has 14 residues. Germline loops: CDR1 MDHEN, CDR2 SYDVKM.